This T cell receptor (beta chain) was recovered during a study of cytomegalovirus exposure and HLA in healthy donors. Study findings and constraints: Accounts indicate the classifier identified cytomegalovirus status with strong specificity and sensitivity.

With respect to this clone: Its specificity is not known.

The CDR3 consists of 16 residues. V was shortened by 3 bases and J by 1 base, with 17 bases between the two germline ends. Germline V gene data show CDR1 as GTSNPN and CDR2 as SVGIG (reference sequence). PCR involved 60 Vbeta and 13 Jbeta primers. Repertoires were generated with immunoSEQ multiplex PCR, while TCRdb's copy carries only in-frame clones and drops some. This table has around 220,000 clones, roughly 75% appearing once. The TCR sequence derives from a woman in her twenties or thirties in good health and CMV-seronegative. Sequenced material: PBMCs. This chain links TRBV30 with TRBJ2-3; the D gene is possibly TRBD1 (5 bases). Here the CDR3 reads CAWRPPRAWGTDTQYF. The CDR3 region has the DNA TGTGCCTGGAGACCCCCCAGGGCCTGGGGCACAGATACGCAGTATTTT.